This T cell receptor beta chain emerged from a study of blood T cell repertoires in COVID-19. Study-level information: The United States, Italy and Spain were the sources of the acute and convalescent COVID-19 samples. PBMCs, B-cell-depleted T cells, or T cells provided the cDNA or gDNA that made up the material.

This clone was counted between two and nine times. Original handling: By means of reference gene primer amplification, nucleated cell counts were estimated. Data came from immunoSEQ multiplex PCR; TCRdb stores just in-frame clones and leaves some out. V and J calls and clone size are as listed in that table; D and trimming were resolved from the DNA. The data show around 23,000 clones, with about 89% seen just once and approximately 17% held by the top ten. The specimen sequenced was peripheral blood. The sequence derives from a man between 65 and 85 years old with active COVID-19.

CDR3 nucleotide sequence: TGCAGCGCCCGAGAGGACAGTCAATTATATGGCTACACCTTC. It is translated as CSAREDSQLYGYTF. The genes are TRBV29-1 and TRBJ1-2, with a tentative D call TRBD1 (6 bases). The CDR3 spans 14 residues. Germline V gives CDR1 SQVTM, CDR2 ANQGSEA. With 7 bases removed from V and 5 bases from J, the gap between germline ends came to 20 bases.